A selection of T cell receptor beta chains follows, all from one sample in a study of cytomegalovirus exposure and HLA in healthy donors. Measured with immunoSEQ multiplex PCR; TCRdb has only the in-frame clones, and not every one. This table has about 98,000 clones, 70% to 80% appearing once. What was sequenced was PBMCs. All receptors come from a man aged 18 to 29 in good health and CMV-seropositive. Both conserved end residues are part of each CDR3. The D gene is left open where the match is weak. Rows give clone size only sometimes, using once, few, many, or a class for an expanded clone.

TRBD2,TRBJ2-3,few,TRBV25-1,TGTGCCAGCAGTGATGGTGGAGCGGGGAGCACAGATACGCAGTATTTT,CASSDGGAGSTDTQYF
-,TRBJ2-3,-,TRBV18,TGTGCCAGCTCACCAGCGGGTAGCACAGATACGCAGTATTTT,CASSPAGSTDTQYF
-,TRBJ2-1,-,TRBV6-1,TGTGCCAGCAGTGAATCGCCTCTAGTATACAATGAGCAGTTCTTC,CASSESPLVYNEQFF
-,TRBJ2-4,-,TRBV15,TGTGCCACCGGACTAGCCAAAAACATTCAGTACTTC,CATGLAKNIQYF
TRBD1,TRBJ1-1,few,TRBV18,TGTGCCAGCTCATCCCAAACAGGGGTCGCCACTGAAGCTTTCTTT,CASSSQTGVATEAFF
TRBD1,TRBJ2-5,few,TRBV7-9,TGTGCCAGCAGCTTTCGGGGACAGGAGGGGGAGACCCAGTACTTC,CASSFRGQEGETQYF
TRBD1,TRBJ2-3,-,TRBV11-1,TGTGCCAGCAGCCTCATTGGACAGGGGTTCGGTGATACGCAGTATTTT,CASSLIGQGFGDTQYF
TRBD1,TRBJ2-7,few,TRBV28,TGTGCCAGCAGGGGACAGGGGACAGGCTACGAGCAGTACTTC,CASRGQGTGYEQYF
TRBD1,TRBJ1-2,-,TRBV10-2,TGCGCCAGCAGTGGACAGGGGTTAAACTATGGCTACACCTTC,CASSGQGLNYGYTF
TRBD1,TRBJ2-5,once,TRBV5-1,TGCGCCAGCAGCCCCGCGGGACAGGGGATGGAGACCCAGTACTTC,CASSPAGQGMETQYF
TRBD1,TRBJ1-5,-,TRBV27,TGTGCCAGCCGACAGGGTGGACAGCCCCAGCATTTT,CASRQGGQPQHF
-,TRBJ2-2,-,TRBV7-9,TGTGCCAGCAGCTCCCAGGGGCACACCGGGGAGCTGTTTTTT,CASSSQGHTGELFF
TRBD1,TRBJ1-4,-,TRBV5-1,TGCGCCAGCAGCCAGGGACAGGGGGGCGAAAAACTGTTTTTT,CASSQGQGGEKLFF
TRBD2,TRBJ2-4,-,TRBV6-1,TGTGCCAGCAGTGAACGGGGGGGCCTACCAGTTGCCAAAAACATTCAGTACTTC,CASSERGGLPVAKNIQYF
-,TRBJ1-4,-,TRBV5-1,TGCGCCAGCAGCTTGGCAGTTTCTAATGAAAAACTGTTTTTT,CASSLAVSNEKLFF
-,TRBJ1-5,-,TRBV2,TGTGCCAGCGCCTATTTGGGAGATCAGCCCCAGCATTTT,CASAYLGDQPQHF
-,TRBJ1-4,-,TRBV19,TGTGCCAGTAGTATAGAGAACCTAACAGAGGGTGAAAAACTGTTTTTT,CASSIENLTEGEKLFF
-,TRBJ2-7,-,TRBV5-6,TGTGCCAGCAGCTTGGCTGGTAGCTCCTACGAGCAGTACTTC,CASSLAGSSYEQYF
TRBD1,TRBJ2-7,-,TRBV5-1,TGCGCCAGCACAAGGACAGGGGGGTACGAGCAGTACTTC,CASTRTGGYEQYF
TRBD1,TRBJ1-1,-,TRBV10-3,TGTGCCATCGGACCAGGGGGGAACACTGAAGCTTTCTTT,CAIGPGGNTEAFF
-,TRBJ1-1,-,TRBV21-1,TGTGCCAGCAGCGCCCCGGGACAGGGTCGGCCTGAAGCTTTCTTT,CASSAPGQGRPEAFF
TRBD2,TRBJ2-7,-,TRBV5-4,TGTGCCTACCGTTTAGCGGGGGGGCCACCCGAGCAGTACTTC,CAYRLAGGPPEQYF
TRBD1,TRBJ1-6,-,TRBV27,TGTGCCAGCAGTCCGGGACAGGGGACAGCTTCACCCCTCCACTTT,CASSPGQGTASPLHF
-,TRBJ1-2,once,TRBV4-2,TGTGCCAGCAGCCAAGATTCTACAGGGCGCGGCTACACCTTC,CASSQDSTGRGYTF
-,TRBJ1-4,-,TRBV2,TGTGCCAGCAGTGACTTGGGGCCTGAAAAACTGTTTTTT,CASSDLGPEKLFF
-,TRBJ1-5,few,TRBV4-1,TGCGCCAGCAGCCAAGATGGGCAGGGAAGTTTTCAGCCCCAGCATTTT,CASSQDGQGSFQPQHF
-,TRBJ1-5,-,TRBV7-9,TGTGCCAGCAGCCCAGGACAGCTTCAGCCCCAGCATTTT,CASSPGQLQPQHF